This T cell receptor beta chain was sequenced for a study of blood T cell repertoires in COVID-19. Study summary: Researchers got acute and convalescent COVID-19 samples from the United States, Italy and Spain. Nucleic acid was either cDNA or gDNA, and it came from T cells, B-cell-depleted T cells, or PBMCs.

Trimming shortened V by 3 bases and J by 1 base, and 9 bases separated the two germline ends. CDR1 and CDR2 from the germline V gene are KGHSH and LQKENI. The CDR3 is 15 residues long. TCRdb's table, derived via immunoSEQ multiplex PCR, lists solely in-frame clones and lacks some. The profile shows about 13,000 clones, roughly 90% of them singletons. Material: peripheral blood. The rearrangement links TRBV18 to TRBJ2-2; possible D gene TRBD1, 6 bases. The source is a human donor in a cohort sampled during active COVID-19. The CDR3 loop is CASSPQGQNTGELFF. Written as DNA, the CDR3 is TGTGCCAGCTCACCCCAGGGACAGAACACCGGGGAGCTGTTTTTT.